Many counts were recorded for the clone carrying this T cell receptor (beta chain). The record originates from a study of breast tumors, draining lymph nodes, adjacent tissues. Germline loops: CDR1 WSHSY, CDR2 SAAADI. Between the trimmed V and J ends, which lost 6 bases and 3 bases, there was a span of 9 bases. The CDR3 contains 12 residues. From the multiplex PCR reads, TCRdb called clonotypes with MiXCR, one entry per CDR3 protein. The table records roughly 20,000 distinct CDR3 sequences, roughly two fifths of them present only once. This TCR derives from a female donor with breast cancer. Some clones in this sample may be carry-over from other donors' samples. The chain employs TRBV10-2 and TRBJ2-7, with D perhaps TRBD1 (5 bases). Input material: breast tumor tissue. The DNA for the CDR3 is TGCGCCAGCAGGGACACCGGCTACGAGCAGTACTTC. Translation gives CASRDTGYEQYF.